This TCR beta chain was documented in a study of blood T cell repertoires in COVID-19. Overall study context: From T cells, B-cell-depleted T cells, or PBMCs came the material, which was cDNA or gDNA.

Here immunoSEQ multiplex PCR was the method, and the copy in TCRdb shows in-frame clones only, minus some. The sample shows 150,000 or so clones, 77% of them seen only once. This CDR3 is built from 17 residues. CDR1 MNHEY and CDR2 SVGEGT come from the germline V gene. The ends were cut back, 0 bases at V and 5 bases at J, with 18 bases in the middle. The receptor was derived from a woman aged 45-59 years with active or convalescent COVID-19. The chain is built from TRBV6-2 or TRBV6-3 and TRBJ2-3; tentative D call: TRBD2 (5 bases). The sample taken for sequencing was peripheral blood. The CDR3 spells CASSYSSLATSGDTQYF. For the CDR3, the DNA is TGTGCCAGCAGTTACTCGAGTCTAGCAACCTCCGGAGATACGCAGTATTTT.